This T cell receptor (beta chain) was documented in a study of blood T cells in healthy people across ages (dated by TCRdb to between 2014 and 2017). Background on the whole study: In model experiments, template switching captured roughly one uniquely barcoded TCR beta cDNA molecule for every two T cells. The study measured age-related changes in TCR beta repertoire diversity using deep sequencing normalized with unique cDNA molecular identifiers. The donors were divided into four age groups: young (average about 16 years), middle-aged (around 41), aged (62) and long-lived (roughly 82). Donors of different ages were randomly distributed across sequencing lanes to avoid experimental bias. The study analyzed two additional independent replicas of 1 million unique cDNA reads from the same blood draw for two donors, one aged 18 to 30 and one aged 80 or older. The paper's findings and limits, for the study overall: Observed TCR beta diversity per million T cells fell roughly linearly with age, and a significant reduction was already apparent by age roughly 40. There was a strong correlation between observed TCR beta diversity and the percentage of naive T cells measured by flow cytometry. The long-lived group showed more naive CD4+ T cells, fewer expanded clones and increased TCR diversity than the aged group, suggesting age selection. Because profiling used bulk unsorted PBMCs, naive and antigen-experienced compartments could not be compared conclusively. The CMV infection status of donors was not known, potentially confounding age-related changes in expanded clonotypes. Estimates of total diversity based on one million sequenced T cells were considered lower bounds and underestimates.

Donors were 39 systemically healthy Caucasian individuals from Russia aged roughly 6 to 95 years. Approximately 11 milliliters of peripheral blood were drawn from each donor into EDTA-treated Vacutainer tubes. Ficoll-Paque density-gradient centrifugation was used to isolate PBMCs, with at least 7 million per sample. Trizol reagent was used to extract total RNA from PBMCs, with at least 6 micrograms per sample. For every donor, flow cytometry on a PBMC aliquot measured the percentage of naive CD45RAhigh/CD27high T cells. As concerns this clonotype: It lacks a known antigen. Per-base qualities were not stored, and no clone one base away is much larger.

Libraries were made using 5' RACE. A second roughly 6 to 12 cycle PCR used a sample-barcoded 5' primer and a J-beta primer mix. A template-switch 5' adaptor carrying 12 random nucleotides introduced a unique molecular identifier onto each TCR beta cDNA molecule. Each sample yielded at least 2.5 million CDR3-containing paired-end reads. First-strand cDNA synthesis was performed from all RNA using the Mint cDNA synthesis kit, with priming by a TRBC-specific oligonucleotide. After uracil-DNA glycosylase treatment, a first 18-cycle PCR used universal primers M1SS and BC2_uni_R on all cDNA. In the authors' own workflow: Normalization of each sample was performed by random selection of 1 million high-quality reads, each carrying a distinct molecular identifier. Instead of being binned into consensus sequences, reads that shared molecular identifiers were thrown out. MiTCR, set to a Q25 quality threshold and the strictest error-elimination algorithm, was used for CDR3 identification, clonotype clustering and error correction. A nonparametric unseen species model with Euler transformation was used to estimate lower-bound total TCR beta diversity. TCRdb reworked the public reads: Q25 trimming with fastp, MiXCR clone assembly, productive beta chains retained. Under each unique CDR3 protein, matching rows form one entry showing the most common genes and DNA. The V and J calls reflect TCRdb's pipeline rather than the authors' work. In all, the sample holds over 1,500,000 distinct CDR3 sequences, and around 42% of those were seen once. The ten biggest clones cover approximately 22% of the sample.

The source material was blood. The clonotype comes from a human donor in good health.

The CDR3 has the sequence CASVTDPGHIYEQYF. In nucleotide form, the sequence is TGTGCCAGCGTCACCGACCCGGGACACATCTACGAGCAGTACTTC. The rearrangement combines TRBV6-2 or TRBV6-3 with TRBJ2-7, and TRBD1 may be the D gene, going by 6 matching bases. The V and J ends are trimmed by 8 bases and 3 bases, leaving 20 bases between them. Reading from cysteine to phenylalanine, the CDR3 counts 15 amino acids. Only the CDR3 DNA is retained, 45 bases long and in frame from the first base. CDR1 MNHEY and CDR2 SVGEGT were looked up in the germline V gene.